This is a list of T cell receptor beta chains from one sample in a study of identical twins. Using its own MiXCR run on the 5' RACE reads, TCRdb lists one record per CDR3 protein. The profile covers 250,000 to 350,000 distinct CDR3 sequences, with over 8.5% appearing a single time and approximately 6.5% taken by the ten largest. This sample was also put to use in a study of yellow fever vaccine responses in identical twins.

Sequencing was done on a sample of CD8+ T cells sorted from blood. The receptors were gathered from a young woman in good health. The CDR3 runs from the conserved cysteine through the conserved F or W. D genes are given only for firm matches. Some rows mark clone size as missing; the rest say once, few, many or name a class of expanded clone.

clone size	J gene	V gene	D gene	CDR3 protein	CDR3 DNA
many	TRBJ2-7	TRBV5-1	-	CASSLDLAGPRYEQYF	TGCGCCAGCAGCTTGGACCTGGCGGGACCCAGATACGAGCAGTACTTC
many	TRBJ2-3	TRBV4-2	-	CASSQTTVTDTQYF	TGTGCCAGCAGCCAGACAACAGTCACAGATACGCAGTATTTT
-	TRBJ2-1	TRBV6-2/TRBV6-3	TRBD2	CASSYYSGGNNEQFF	TGTGCCAGCAGTTACTATAGCGGGGGGAATAATGAGCAGTTCTTC
many	TRBJ2-3	TRBV3-1	-	CASSRVFGTSTDTQYF	TGTGCCAGCAGCCGAGTTTTCGGGACCAGCACAGATACGCAGTATTTT
-	TRBJ2-1	TRBV7-3	-	CASSLFYGGSYNEQFF	TGTGCCAGCAGCTTATTTTACGGGGGAAGCTACAATGAGCAGTTCTTC
-	TRBJ2-7	TRBV18	TRBD1	CASSPGQDSYEQYF	TGTGCCAGCTCACCCGGACAGGACTCCTACGAGCAGTACTTC
few	TRBJ2-1	TRBV20-1	TRBD2	CSARDTTSARYNEQFF	TGCAGTGCTAGAGACACGACTAGCGCTCGTTACAATGAGCAGTTCTTC
-	TRBJ2-1	TRBV20-1	-	CSAFRSSSYNEQFF	TGCAGTGCTTTCCGGTCCAGCTCCTACAATGAGCAGTTCTTC
-	TRBJ2-1	TRBV20-1	-	CSASHHQGYNEQFF	TGCAGTGCTAGTCATCATCAAGGCTACAATGAGCAGTTCTTC
-	TRBJ2-7	TRBV28	-	CASGLETGEYEQYF	TGTGCCAGCGGGTTGGAGACAGGTGAATACGAGCAGTACTTC
many	TRBJ2-3	TRBV12-3/TRBV12-4	-	CASDSGLGPDTQYF	TGTGCCAGCGATTCGGGCCTAGGTCCAGATACGCAGTATTTT
many	TRBJ1-3	TRBV7-6	TRBD1	CASSFGRGIGNTIYF	TGTGCCAGCTCCTTCGGCAGGGGGATTGGAAACACCATATATTTT
few	TRBJ2-7	TRBV3-1	TRBD1	CASSQGTGAFYEQYF	TGTGCCAGCAGCCAAGGGACAGGGGCTTTCTACGAGCAGTACTTC
many	TRBJ2-1	TRBV4-1	TRBD1	CASSPEPGQGYNEQFF	TGCGCCAGCAGCCCGGAACCGGGACAGGGGTACAATGAGCAGTTCTTC
few	TRBJ2-7	TRBV21-1	-	CASTLAGSYEQYF	TGTGCCAGCACCCTCGCAGGGTCCTACGAGCAGTACTTC
-	TRBJ2-1	TRBV29-1	-	CSVAATPSYNEQFF	TGCAGCGTTGCCGCGACCCCCTCCTACAATGAGCAGTTCTTC
many	TRBJ1-1	TRBV7-9	-	CASSPHDLNTEAFF	TGTGCCAGCAGCCCTCATGACCTGAACACTGAAGCTTTCTTT
few	TRBJ2-7	TRBV20-1	-	CSARSLGNYEQYF	TGCAGTGCTAGATCCCTCGGCAACTACGAGCAGTACTTC
few	TRBJ2-3	TRBV6-1	-	CASSESIADTQYF	TGTGCCAGCAGTGAAAGTATAGCGGATACGCAGTATTTT
-	TRBJ2-3	TRBV25-1	TRBD2	CASSDRGLGLAVPTDTQYF	TGTGCCAGCAGTGACCGAGGCCTAGGGCTAGCGGTTCCCACAGATACGCAGTATTTT